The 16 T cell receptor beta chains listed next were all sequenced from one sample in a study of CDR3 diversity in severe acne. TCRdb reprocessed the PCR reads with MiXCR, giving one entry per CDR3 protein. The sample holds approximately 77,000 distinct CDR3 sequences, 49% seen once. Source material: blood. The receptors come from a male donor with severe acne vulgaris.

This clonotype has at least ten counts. The CDR3 DNA reads TGCAGTGCCGGGGACAGGGGCGGCAAAAACATTCAGTACTTC. Its protein product is CSAGDRGGKNIQYF. This chain uses TRBV20-1 with TRBJ2-4; the match to TRBD1 covers 10 bases. Unmatched junction bases numbered 5, after V lost 6 bases and J lost 3 bases. The CDR3 is 14 amino acids. Germline CDR1 is DFQATT and CDR2 is SNEGSKA (reference sequence).

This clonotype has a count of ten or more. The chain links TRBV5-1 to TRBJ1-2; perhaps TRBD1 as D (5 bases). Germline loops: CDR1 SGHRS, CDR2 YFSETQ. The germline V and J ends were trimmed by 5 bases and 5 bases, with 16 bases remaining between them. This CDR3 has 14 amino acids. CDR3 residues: CASRSEGLAYGYTF. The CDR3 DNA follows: TGCGCCAGCAGGTCGGAGGGGTTGGCTTATGGCTACACCTTC.

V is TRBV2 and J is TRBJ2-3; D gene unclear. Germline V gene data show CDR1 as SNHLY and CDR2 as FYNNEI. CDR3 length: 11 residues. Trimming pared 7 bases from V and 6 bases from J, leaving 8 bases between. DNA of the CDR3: TGTGCCAGCAAGAAGGTGGATACGCAGTATTTT. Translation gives CASKKVDTQYF.

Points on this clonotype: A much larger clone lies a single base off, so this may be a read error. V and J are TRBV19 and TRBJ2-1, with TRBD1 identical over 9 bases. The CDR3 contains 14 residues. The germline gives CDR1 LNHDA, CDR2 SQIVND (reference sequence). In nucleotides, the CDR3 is TGTACCACCCGACCGGGGACAGGGTTGGGTGAGCAGTTCTTC. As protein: CTTRPGTGLGEQFF.

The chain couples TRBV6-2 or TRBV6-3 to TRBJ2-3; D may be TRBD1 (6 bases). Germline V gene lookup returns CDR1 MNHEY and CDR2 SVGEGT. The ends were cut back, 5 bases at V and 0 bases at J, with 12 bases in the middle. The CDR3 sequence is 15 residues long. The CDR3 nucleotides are TGTGCCAGCAGTGAAGGGACACTGAGCACAGATACGCAGTATTTT. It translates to CASSEGTLSTDTQYF.

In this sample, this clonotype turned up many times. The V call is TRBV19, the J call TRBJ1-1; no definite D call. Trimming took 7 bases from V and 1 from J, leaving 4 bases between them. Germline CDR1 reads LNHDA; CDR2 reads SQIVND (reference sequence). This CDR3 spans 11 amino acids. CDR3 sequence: CASNTNTEAFF. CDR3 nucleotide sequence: TGTGCCAGTAACACGAACACTGAAGCTTTCTTT.

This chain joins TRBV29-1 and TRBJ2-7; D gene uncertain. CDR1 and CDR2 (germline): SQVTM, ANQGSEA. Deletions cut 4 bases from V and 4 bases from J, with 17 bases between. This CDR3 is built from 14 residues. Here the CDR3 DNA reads TGCAGCGTTGTGTTCGCAAACGGCAATTACGAGCAGTACTTC. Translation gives CSVVFANGNYEQYF.

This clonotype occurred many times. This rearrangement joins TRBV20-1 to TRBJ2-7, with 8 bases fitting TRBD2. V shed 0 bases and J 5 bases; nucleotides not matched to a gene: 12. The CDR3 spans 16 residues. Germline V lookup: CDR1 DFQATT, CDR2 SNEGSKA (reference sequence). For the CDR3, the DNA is TGCAGTGCTAGAGATCAAAGTCTCGGGAGGGACCACGAGCAGTACTTC. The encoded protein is CSARDQSLGRDHEQYF.

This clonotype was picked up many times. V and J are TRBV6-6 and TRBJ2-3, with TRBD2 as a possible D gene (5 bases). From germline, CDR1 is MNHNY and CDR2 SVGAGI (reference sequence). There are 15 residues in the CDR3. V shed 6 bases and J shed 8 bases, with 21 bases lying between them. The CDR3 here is CASRTRTLERGTQYF. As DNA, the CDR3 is TGTGCCAGCAGAACTAGGACCTTGGAACGGGGTACGCAGTATTTT.

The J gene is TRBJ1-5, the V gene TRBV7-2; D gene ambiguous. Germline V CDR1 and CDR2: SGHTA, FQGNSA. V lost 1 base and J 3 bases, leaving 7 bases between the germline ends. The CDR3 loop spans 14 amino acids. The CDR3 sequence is CASSLVLANQPQHF. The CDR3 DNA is TGTGCCAGCAGCTTAGTCTTGGCCAATCAGCCCCAGCATTTT. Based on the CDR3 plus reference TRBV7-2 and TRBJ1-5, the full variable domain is GAGVSQSPSNKVTEKGKDVELRCDPISGHTALYWYRQSLGQGLEFLIYFQGNSAPDKSGLPSDRFSAERTGGSVSTLTIQRTQQEDSAVYLCASSLVLANQPQHFGDGTRLSIL.

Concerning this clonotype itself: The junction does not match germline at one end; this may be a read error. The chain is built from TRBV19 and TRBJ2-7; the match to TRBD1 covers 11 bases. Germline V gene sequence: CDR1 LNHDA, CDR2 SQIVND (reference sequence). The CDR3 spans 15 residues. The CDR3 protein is CASSTTGTGGYEQYF. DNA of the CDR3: TGTGCCAGCAGTACTACCGGGACAGGGGGCTACGAGCAGTACTTC.

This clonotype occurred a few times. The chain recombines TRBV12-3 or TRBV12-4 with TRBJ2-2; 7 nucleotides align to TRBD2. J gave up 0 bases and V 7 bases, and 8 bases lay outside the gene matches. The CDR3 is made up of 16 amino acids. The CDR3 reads CASISGGGSNTGELFF. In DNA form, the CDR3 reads TGTGCCAGCATCTCGGGGGGAGGGTCGAACACCGGGGAGCTGTTTTTT.

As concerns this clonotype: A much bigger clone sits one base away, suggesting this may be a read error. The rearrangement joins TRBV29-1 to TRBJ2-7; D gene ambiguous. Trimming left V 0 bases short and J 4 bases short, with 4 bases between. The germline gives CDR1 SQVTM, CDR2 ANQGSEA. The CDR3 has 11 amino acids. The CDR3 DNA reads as TGCAGCGTTGAAGAGGGTTACGAGCAGTACTTC. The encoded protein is CSVEEGYEQYF.

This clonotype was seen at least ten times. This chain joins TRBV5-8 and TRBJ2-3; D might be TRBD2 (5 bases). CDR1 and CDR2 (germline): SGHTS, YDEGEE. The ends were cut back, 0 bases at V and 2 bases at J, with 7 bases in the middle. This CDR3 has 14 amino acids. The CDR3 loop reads CASSLERYTDTQYF. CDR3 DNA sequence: TGTGCCAGCAGCTTGGAGCGGTACACAGATACGCAGTATTTT.

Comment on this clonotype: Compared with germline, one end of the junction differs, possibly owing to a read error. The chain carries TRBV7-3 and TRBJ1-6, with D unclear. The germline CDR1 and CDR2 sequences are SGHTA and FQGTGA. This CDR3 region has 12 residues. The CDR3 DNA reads TGTGCCAGCAGCTCCGAGAATACACCCCTCCACTTC. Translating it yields CASSSENTPLHF.

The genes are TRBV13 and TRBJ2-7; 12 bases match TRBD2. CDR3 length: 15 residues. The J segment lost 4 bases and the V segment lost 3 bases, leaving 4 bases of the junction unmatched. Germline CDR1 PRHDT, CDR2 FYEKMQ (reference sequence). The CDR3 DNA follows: TGTGCCAGCAGCTTTCTGACTAGCGGGAGATACGAGCAGTACTTC. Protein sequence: CASSFLTSGRYEQYF.